A selection of T cell receptor beta chains follows, all from one sample in a study of beta chain features in type 1 diabetes. Clones were sequenced by immunoSEQ multiplex PCR, and TCRdb holds only the in-frame ones, with some missing. Of 600,000 or so clones listed, over 12% are singletons. The sample was naive CD4+ T cells from blood. All receptors come from a man aged 18 to 30 with type 1 diabetes. The CDR3 runs from the conserved cysteine through the conserved F or W. A D gene is named only where the DNA matches it firmly. Expanded clones get a size class; other rows say once, few or many, or leave the size out.

clone_size j_call v_call d_call cdr3_aa cdr3_nt
few TRBJ1-2 TRBV30 TRBD1 CAWSPGQGGPRYGYTF TGTGCCTGGAGTCCGGGACAGGGAGGTCCCCGCTATGGCTACACCTTC
few TRBJ2-3 TRBV18 - CASSPLDSTDTQYF TGTGCCAGCTCACCACTCGACAGTACAGATACGCAGTATTTT
- TRBJ2-3 TRBV2 - CASSGTAGSTDTQYF TGTGCCAGCAGTGGGACGGCCGGTAGCACAGATACGCAGTATTTT
- TRBJ2-7 TRBV7-2 TRBD1 CASSRGTESYEQYF TGTGCCAGCAGCAGGGGGACAGAATCCTACGAGCAGTACTTC
few TRBJ1-3 TRBV25-1 - CASSEFEGIWDTIYF TGTGCCAGCAGTGAATTCGAGGGAATTTGGGACACCATATATTTT
- TRBJ1-5 TRBV9 - CASSVEPEGPQHF TGTGCCAGCAGCGTGGAGCCCGAAGGGCCCCAGCATTTT
- TRBJ2-7 TRBV28 TRBD1 CASRSGTGNSGPYEQYF TGTGCCAGCAGATCTGGGACAGGGAACTCGGGGCCCTACGAGCAGTACTTC
- TRBJ2-7 TRBV14 - CASSQDYEQYF TGTGCCAGCAGCCAAGACTACGAGCAGTACTTC
few TRBJ2-7 TRBV10-3 - CAISESVDGTYEQYF TGTGCCATCAGTGAGTCTGTCGACGGGACATACGAGCAGTACTTC
- TRBJ2-2 TRBV7-6 - CASSLDRSGELFF TGTGCCAGCAGCTTAGATCGGTCCGGGGAGCTGTTTTTT
- TRBJ2-6 TRBV18 TRBD1 CASSAGGTGANVLTF TGTGCCAGCTCAGCAGGGGGTACTGGGGCCAACGTCCTGACTTTC
few TRBJ2-3 TRBV10-3 TRBD1 CAISDPTGTVTDTQYF TGTGCCATCAGTGACCCGACAGGGACGGTAACAGATACGCAGTATTTT
- TRBJ1-1 TRBV29-1 - CSVVGLPNTEAFF TGCAGCGTTGTGGGGCTTCCGAACACTGAAGCTTTCTTT
few TRBJ2-3 TRBV9 - CASSVGTGFTDTQYF TGTGCCAGCAGCGTAGGAACGGGGTTCACAGATACGCAGTATTTT
few TRBJ2-5 TRBV9 TRBD1 CASSVSGQGAEETQYF TGTGCCAGCAGCGTATCGGGACAGGGGGCTGAGGAGACCCAGTACTTC
- TRBJ1-1 TRBV5-4 - CASSSGGAGTEAFF TGTGCCAGCAGTTCCGGGGGCGCCGGCACTGAAGCTTTCTTT
- TRBJ1-2 TRBV7-2 TRBD1 CASSPAGTAYGYTF TGTGCCAGCAGCCCAGCGGGGACAGCTTATGGCTACACCTTC
- TRBJ2-3 TRBV29-1 - CSVAAGWKADTQYF TGCAGCGTTGCAGCAGGGTGGAAGGCAGATACGCAGTATTTT
few TRBJ2-4 TRBV9 - CASSVLALPGTKNIQYF TGTGCCAGCAGCGTACTGGCCCTCCCGGGAACCAAAAACATTCAGTACTTC
few TRBJ2-3 TRBV30 TRBD2 CALTVLAGATDTQYF TGTGCCCTAACGGTCCTAGCGGGGGCCACAGATACGCAGTATTTT
- TRBJ2-3 TRBV2 TRBD2 CASTASGGGDTQYF TGTGCCAGCACGGCTAGCGGGGGGGGAGATACGCAGTATTTT
few TRBJ2-7 TRBV5-6 - CASSLNFEQYF TGTGCCAGCAGCTTGAACTTCGAGCAGTACTTC
few TRBJ2-1 TRBV5-1 TRBD1 CASSAGQGVNEQFF TGCGCCAGCAGCGCTGGACAGGGGGTAAATGAGCAGTTCTTC
- TRBJ2-1 TRBV18 TRBD2 CASSPGAGGGSEQFF TGTGCCAGCTCACCGGGAGCGGGAGGCGGAAGTGAGCAGTTCTTC
few TRBJ1-1 TRBV7-9 - CASAHGQPNTEAFF TGTGCCAGCGCACATGGACAGCCGAACACTGAAGCTTTCTTT
few TRBJ2-6 TRBV7-9 TRBD2 CASSSRTSGVGGANVLTF TGTGCCAGCAGCTCTCGGACTAGCGGGGTTGGTGGGGCCAACGTCCTGACTTTC
few TRBJ2-7 TRBV5-1 TRBD1 CASSFSGQGPYEQYF TGCGCCAGCAGCTTCTCGGGACAGGGTCCCTACGAGCAGTACTTC
- TRBJ2-5 TRBV7-2 - CASSLATYQGGKETQYF TGTGCCAGCAGCTTAGCAACGTACCAGGGTGGTAAGGAGACCCAGTACTTC
- TRBJ2-7 TRBV7-2 - CASSLAPDRQIGEYF TGTGCCAGCAGCTTAGCCCCAGATAGACAGATTGGGGAGTACTTC